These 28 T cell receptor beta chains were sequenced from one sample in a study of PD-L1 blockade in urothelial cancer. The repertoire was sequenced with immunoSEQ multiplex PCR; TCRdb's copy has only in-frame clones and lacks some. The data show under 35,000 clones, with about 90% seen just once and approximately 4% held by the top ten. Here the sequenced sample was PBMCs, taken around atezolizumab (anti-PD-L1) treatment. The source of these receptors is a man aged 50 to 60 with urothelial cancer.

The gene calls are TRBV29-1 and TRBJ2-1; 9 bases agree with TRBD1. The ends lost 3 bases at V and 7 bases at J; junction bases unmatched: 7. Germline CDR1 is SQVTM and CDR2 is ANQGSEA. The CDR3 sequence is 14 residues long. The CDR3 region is CSVELPGQGNEQFF. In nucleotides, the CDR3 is TGCAGCGTTGAGCTCCCGGGACAGGGTAATGAGCAGTTCTTC.

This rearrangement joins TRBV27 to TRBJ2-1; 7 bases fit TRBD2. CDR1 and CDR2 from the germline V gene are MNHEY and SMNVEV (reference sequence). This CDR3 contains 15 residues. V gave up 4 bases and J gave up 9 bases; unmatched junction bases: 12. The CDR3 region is CASSSRLAGSSEQFF. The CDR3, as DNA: TGTGCCAGCAGTTCGAGACTAGCTGGAAGCAGTGAGCAGTTCTTC.

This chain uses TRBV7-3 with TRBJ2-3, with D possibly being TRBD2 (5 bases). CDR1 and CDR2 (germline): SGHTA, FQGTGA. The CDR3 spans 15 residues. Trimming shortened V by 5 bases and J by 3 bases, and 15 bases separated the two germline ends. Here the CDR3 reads CASSTGRQRTDTQYF. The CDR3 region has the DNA TGTGCCAGCAGCACGGGCAGGCAGCGGACAGATACGCAGTATTTT.

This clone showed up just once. For the CDR3, the DNA is TGTGCCAGCACTTCTTCGGGACTAGCGGCTCCCCCCCTGTACTTC. Encoded protein: CASTSSGLAAPPLYF. This rearrangement joins TRBV6-5 to TRBJ2-7, with 11 bases matching TRBD2. The CDR3 is 15 residues long. J lost 12 bases, V lost 7 bases, and 17 bases had no gene match. Germline V gene data show CDR1 as MNHEY and CDR2 as SVGAGI.

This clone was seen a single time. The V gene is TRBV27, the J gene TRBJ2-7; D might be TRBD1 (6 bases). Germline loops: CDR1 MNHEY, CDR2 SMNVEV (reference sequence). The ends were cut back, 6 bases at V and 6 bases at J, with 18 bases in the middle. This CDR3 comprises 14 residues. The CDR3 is CASRFTGFMSEQYF. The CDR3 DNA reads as TGTGCCAGCAGATTCACAGGGTTCATGTCCGAGCAGTACTTC.

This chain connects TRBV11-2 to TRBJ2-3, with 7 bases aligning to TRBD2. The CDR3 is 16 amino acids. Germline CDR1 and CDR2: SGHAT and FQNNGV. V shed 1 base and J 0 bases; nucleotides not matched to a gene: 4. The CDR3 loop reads CASSLGAGRSTDTQYF. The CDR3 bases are TGTGCCAGCAGCTTAGGAGCGGGAAGGAGCACAGATACGCAGTATTTT.

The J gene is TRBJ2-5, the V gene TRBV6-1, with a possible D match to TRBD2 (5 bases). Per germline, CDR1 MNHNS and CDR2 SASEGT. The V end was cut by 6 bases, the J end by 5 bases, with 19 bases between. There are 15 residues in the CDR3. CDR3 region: CASREFSPGRETQYF. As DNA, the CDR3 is TGTGCCAGCAGGGAATTCAGCCCGGGAAGGGAGACCCAGTACTTC.

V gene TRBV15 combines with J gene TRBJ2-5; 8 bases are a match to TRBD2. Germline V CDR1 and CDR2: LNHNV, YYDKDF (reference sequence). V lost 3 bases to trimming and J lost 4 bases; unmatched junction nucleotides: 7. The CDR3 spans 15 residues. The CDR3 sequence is CATSSEAGEVETQYF. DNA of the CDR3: TGTGCCACCAGCAGTGAAGCGGGGGAAGTAGAGACCCAGTACTTC.

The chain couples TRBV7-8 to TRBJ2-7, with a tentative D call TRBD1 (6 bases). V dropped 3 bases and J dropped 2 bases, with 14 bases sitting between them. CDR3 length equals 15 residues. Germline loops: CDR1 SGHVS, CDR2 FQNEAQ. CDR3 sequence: CASSLGLGATYEQYF. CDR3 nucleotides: TGTGCCAGCAGCTTGGGGCTGGGGGCTACCTACGAGCAGTACTTC.

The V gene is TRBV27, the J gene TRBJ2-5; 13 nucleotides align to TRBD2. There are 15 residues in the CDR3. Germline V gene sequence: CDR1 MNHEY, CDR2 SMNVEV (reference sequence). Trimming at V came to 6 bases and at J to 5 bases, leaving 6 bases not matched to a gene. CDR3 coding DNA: TGTGCCAGCAGGCCCGGACTAGCGGGAGTGGAGACCCAGTACTTC. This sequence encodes CASRPGLAGVETQYF.

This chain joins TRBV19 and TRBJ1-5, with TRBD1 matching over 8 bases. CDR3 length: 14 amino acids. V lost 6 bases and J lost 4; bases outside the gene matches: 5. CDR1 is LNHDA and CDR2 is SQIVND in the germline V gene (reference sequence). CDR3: CASSDRGGNQPQHF. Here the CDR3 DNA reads TGTGCCAGTAGCGACAGGGGAGGGAATCAGCCCCAGCATTTT.

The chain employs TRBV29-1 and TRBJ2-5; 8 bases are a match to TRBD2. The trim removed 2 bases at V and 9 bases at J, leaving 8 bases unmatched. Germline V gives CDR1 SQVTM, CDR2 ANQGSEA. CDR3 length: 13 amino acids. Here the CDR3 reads CSVEQVVAGSQYF. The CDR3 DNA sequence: TGCAGCGTTGAACAGGTTGTAGCGGGATCCCAGTACTTC.

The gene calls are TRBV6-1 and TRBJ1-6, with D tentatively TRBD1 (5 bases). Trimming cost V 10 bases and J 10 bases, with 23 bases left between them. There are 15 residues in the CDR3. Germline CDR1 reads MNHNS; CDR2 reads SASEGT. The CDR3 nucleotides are TGTGCCACCACGACAGAAAGGACTCGGGGGTCACCCCTCCACTTT. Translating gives CATTTERTRGSPLHF.

The CDR3 bases are TGTGCCAGCAGTCGGGGGGCAGGCACTGAAGCTTTCTTT. Translation gives CASSRGAGTEAFF. The chain recombines TRBV2 with TRBJ1-1; D is possibly TRBD1 (6 bases). V gave up 5 bases and J gave up 4 bases, with 11 bases separating them. The CDR3 contains 13 residues. From germline, CDR1 is SNHLY and CDR2 FYNNEI. The variable domain in full, completed from reference TRBV2 and TRBJ1-1, reads EPEVTQTPSHQVTQMGQEVILRCVPISNHLYFYWYRQILGQKVEFLVSFYNNEISEKSEIFDDQFSVERPDGSNFTLKIRSTKLEDSAMYFCASSRGAGTEAFFGQGTRLTVV.

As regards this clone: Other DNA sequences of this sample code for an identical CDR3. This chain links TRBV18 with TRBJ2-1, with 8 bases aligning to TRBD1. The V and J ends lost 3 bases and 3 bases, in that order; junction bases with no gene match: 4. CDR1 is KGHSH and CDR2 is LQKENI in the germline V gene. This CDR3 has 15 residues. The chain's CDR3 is CASSPGQGFYNEQFF. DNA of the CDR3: TGTGCCAGCTCACCTGGACAGGGCTTCTACAATGAGCAGTTCTTC.

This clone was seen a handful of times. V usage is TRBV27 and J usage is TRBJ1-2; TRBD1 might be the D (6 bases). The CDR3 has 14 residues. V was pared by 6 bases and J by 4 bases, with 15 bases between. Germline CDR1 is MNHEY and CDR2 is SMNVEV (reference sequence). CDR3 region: CASSKGGGGYGYTF. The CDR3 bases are TGTGCCAGCAGCAAGGGGGGGGGAGGCTATGGCTACACCTTC.

The DNA of the CDR3 is TGTGCCAGCAGTTACGGAGGGGCGGCACCCCTCCACTTT. Its protein is CASSYGGAAPLHF. V and J are TRBV6-5 and TRBJ1-6; D is perhaps TRBD1 (5 bases). This CDR3 region has 13 residues. The germline V gene encodes CDR1 MNHEY and CDR2 SVGAGI. V lost 2 bases and J 11 bases, leaving 10 bases between the germline ends.

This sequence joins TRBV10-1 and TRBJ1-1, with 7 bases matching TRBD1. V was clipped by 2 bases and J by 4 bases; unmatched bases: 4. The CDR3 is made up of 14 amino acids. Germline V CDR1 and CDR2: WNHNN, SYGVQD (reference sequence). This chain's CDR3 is CASSEAPGGTEAFF. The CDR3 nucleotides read TGCGCCAGCAGTGAGGCCCCAGGGGGCACTGAAGCTTTCTTT.

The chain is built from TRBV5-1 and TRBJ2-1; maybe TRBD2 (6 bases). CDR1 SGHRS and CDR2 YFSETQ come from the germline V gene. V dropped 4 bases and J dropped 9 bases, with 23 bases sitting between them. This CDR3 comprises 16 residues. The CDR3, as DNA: TGCGCCAGCAGCCTACGGGGGACCGCGAGTGGAGGTGAGCAGTTCTTC. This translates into CASSLRGTASGGEQFF. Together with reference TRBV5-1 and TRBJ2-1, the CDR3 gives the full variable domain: KAGVTQTPRYLIKTRGQQVTLSCSPISGHRSVSWYQQTPGQGLQFLFEYFSETQRNKGNFPGRFSGRQFSNSRSEMNVSTLELGDSALYLCASSLRGTASGGEQFFGPGTRLTVL.

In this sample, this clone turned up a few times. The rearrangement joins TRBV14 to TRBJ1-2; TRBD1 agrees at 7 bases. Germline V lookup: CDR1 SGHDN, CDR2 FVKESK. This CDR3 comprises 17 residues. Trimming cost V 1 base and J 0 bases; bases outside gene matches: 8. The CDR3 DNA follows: TGTGCCAGCAGCCAAGCCATGGGCAGGGGGTCTAACTATGGCTACACCTTC. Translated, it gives CASSQAMGRGSNYGYTF.

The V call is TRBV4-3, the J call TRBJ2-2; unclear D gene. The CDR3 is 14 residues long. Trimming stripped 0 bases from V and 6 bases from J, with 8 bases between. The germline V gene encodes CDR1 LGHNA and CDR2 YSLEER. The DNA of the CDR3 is TGCGCCAGCAGCCAAGACAGGCGCGCCGGGGAGCTGTTTTTT. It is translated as CASSQDRRAGELFF.

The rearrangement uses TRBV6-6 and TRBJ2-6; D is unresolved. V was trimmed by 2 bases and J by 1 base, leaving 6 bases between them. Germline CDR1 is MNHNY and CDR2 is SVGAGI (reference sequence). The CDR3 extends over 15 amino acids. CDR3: CASSYVASGANVLTF. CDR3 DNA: TGTGCCAGCAGTTACGTAGCATCTGGGGCCAACGTCCTGACTTTC.

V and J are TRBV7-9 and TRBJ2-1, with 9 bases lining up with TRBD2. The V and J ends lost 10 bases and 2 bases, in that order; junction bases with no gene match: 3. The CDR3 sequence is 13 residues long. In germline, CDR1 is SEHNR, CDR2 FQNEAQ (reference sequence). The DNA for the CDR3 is TGTGCCACCGGACTAGCGACCTACAATGAGCAGTTCTTC. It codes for CATGLATYNEQFF.

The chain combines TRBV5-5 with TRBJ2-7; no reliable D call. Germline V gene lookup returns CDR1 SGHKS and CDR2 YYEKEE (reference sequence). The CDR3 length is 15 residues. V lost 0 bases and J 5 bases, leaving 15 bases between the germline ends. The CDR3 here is CASSLARRIVNEQYF. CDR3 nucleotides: TGTGCCAGCAGCTTGGCGAGGAGAATTGTTAACGAGCAGTACTTC. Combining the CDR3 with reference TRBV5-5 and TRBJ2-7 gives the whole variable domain DAGVTQSPTHLIKTRGQQVTLRCSPISGHKSVSWYQQVLGQGPQFIFQYYEKEERGRGNFPDRFSARQFPNYSSELNVNALLLGDSALYLCASSLARRIVNEQYFGPGTRLTVT.

CDR3 region: CASSELGQGAYEQYF. The CDR3 DNA reads as TGTGCCAGCAGTGAATTGGGACAGGGGGCCTACGAGCAGTACTTC. The chain is built from TRBV2 and TRBJ2-7; TRBD1 matches 11 bases. With 2 bases clipped from V and 2 bases from J, the junction kept 2 bases outside the gene matches. Germline V gene data show CDR1 as SNHLY and CDR2 as FYNNEI. There are 15 residues in the CDR3.

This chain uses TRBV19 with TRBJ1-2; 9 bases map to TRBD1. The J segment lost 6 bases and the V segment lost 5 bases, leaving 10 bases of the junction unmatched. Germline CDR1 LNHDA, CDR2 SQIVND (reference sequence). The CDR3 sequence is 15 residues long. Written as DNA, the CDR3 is TGTGCCAGTAGTCTTTCTTCTCGACAGGGGGATGGCTACACCTTC. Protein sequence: CASSLSSRQGDGYTF.

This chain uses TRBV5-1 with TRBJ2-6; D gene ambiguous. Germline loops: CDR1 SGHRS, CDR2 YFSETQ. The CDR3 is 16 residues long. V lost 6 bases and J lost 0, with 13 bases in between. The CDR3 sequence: CASTLQWSSGANVLTF. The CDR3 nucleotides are TGCGCCAGCACCCTCCAGTGGTCCTCTGGGGCCAACGTCCTGACTTTC.

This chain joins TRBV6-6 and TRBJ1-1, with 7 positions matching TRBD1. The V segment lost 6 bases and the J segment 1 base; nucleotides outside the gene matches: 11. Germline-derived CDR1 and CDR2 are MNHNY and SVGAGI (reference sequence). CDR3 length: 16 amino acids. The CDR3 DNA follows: TGTGCCAGCAGCTTATTGTTGGGACAGAAGAACACTGAAGCTTTCTTT. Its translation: CASSLLLGQKNTEAFF.